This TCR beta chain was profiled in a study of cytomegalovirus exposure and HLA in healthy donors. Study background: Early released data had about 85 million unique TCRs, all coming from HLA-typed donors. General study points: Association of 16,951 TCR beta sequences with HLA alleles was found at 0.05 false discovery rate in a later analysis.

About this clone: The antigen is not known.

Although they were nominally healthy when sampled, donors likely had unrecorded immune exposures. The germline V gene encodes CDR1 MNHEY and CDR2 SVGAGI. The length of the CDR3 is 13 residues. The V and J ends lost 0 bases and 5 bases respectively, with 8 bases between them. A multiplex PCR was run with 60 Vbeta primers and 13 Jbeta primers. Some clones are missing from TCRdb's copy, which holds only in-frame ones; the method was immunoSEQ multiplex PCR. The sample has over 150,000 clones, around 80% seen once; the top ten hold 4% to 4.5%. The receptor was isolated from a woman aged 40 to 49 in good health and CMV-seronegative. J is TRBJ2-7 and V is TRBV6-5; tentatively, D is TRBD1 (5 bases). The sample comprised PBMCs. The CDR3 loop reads CASSYSGRDEQYF. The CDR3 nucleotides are TGTGCCAGCAGTTACTCAGGCAGGGACGAGCAGTACTTC.